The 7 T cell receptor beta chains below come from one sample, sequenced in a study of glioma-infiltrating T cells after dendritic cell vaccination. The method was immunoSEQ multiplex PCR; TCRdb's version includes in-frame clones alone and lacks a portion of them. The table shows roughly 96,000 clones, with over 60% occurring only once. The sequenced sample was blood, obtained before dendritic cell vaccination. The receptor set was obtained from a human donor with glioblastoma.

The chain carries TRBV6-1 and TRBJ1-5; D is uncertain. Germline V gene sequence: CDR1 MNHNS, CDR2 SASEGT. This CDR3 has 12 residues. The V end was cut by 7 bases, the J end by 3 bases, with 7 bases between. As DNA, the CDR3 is TGTGCCAGCACCGGTTTCAATCAGCCCCAGCATTTT. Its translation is CASTGFNQPQHF.

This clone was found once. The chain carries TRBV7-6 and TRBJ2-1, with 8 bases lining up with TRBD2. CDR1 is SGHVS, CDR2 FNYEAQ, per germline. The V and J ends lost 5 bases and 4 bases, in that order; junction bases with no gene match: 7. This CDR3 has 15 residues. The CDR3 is CASSRGTRGYNEQFF. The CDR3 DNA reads TGTGCCAGCAGCCGTGGGACTAGAGGATACAATGAGCAGTTCTTC.

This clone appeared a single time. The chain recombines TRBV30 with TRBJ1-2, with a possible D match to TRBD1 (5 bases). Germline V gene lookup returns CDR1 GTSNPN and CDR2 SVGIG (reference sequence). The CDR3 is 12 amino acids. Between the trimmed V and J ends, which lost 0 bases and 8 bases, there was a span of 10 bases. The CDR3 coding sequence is TGTGCCTGGAGTGTCTCAGGGATAGGCTACACCTTC. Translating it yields CAWSVSGIGYTF.

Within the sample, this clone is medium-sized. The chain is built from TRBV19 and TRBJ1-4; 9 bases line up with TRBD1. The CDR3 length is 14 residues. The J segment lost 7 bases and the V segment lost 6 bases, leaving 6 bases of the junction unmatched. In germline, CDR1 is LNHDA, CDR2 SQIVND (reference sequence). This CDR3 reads CASSTGGGSEKLFF. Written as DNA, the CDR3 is TGTGCCAGTAGCACAGGGGGCGGGAGTGAAAAACTGTTTTTT.

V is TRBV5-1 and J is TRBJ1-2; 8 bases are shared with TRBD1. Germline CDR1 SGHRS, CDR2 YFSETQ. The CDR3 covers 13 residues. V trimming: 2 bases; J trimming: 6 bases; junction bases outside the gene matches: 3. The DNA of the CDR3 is TGCGCCAGCAGCTTACAGGGGGAACATGGCTACACCTTC. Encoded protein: CASSLQGEHGYTF.

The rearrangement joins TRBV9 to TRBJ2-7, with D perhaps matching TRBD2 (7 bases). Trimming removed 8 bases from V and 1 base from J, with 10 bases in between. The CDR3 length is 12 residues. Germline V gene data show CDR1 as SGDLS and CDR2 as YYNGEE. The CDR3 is CARRGGSYEQYF. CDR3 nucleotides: TGTGCCAGGAGGGGGGGGTCCTACGAGCAGTACTTC. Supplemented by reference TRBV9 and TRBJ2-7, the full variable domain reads DSGVTQTPKHLITATGQRVTLRCSPRSGDLSVYWYQQSLDQGLQFLIQYYNGEERAKGNILERFSAQQFPDLHSELNLSSLELGDSALYFCARRGGSYEQYFGPGTRLTVT.

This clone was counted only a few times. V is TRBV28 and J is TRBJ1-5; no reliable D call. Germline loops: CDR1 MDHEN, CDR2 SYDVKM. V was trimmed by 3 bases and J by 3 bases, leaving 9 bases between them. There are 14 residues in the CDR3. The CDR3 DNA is TGTGCCAGCAGTTTCAGGATCCTCAATCAGCCCCAGCATTTT. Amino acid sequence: CASSFRILNQPQHF.